This T cell receptor (beta chain) was documented in a study of cytomegalovirus exposure and HLA in healthy donors. The protocol was immunoSEQ multiplex PCR, while the TCRdb copy is restricted to in-frame clones and leaves out a portion. The sample holds about 150,000 clones, approximately 94% seen once. The CDR3 length is 16 residues. Germline CDR1 and CDR2: MGHDK and SYGVNS. V was pared by 3 bases and J by 0 bases, with 6 bases of the junction left unmatched. Comments on this clone: Its antigen is not identified.

Whole-study findings and limits: While the bulk of TCR sequences proved rare, some public TCRs turned up in many donors. Later, an analysis found that TCR clusters from the first cohort tended to co-occur in the 90 to 150 validation repertoires. The investigators catalogued 150 to 200 TCR beta chains as cytomegalovirus-associated.

The J gene is TRBJ2-5, the V gene TRBV25-1, with 8 positions matching TRBD1. Sequencing was carried out using PBMCs. The source of this sequence is a man in his late teens or twenties in good health and CMV-seropositive. The CDR3 DNA reads TGTGCCAGCAGTGATCCCCGGACAGGGAACCAAGAGACCCAGTACTTC. Its translation: CASSDPRTGNQETQYF.